The clone carrying this T cell receptor (beta chain) came up once. The data stem from a study of blood T cell repertoires in COVID-19. Assay: immunoSEQ multiplex PCR; the TCRdb copy retains only in-frame clones and omits some. The sample includes 120,000 to 150,000 clones, just under 90% seen only once; the top ten take roughly 8%. CDR1 and CDR2 (germline): ENHRY, SYGVKD. V was clipped by 10 bases and J by 5 bases; unmatched bases: 7. The CDR3 has 13 amino acids. The chain carries TRBV10-3 and TRBJ2-1; 8 positions agree with TRBD2. Sequences were obtained from peripheral blood. This clonotype originated in a woman between 45 and 65 years old with active or convalescent COVID-19. The CDR3 DNA is TGTGCCACGGGGGGGGACGCGGACAATGAGCAGTTCTTC. Its protein is CATGGDADNEQFF.